What follows is one T cell receptor (beta chain) and its context. Its antigen is not identified. This entry belongs to a study of PD-1 blockade in classical Hodgkin lymphoma. Using immunoSEQ multiplex PCR, the repertoire was profiled, and TCRdb retains in-frame clones only, with some absent. The sample gives under 110,000 clones, around 89% of which show up once; about 6.4% is in the top ten. Findings and caveats of the study: Those achieving complete response showed baseline diversity like newly diagnosed patients.

No patient escaped relapse after autologous stem cell transplantation, and brentuximab vedotin exposure varied. This CDR3 region has 11 residues. The germline gives CDR1 DFQATT, CDR2 SNEGSKA (reference sequence). With V trimmed by 6 bases and J by 8 bases, 4 bases remained unmatched. The origin of this receptor is a human donor with classical Hodgkin lymphoma. The chain carries TRBV20-1 and TRBJ2-1, with 7 bases fitting TRBD2. This specimen was peripheral blood mononuclear cells (PBMCs), taken before the second cycle of nivolumab. The CDR3 here is CSAVGGYEQFF. In DNA form, the CDR3 reads TGCAGTGCCGTGGGGGGGTATGAGCAGTTCTTC.